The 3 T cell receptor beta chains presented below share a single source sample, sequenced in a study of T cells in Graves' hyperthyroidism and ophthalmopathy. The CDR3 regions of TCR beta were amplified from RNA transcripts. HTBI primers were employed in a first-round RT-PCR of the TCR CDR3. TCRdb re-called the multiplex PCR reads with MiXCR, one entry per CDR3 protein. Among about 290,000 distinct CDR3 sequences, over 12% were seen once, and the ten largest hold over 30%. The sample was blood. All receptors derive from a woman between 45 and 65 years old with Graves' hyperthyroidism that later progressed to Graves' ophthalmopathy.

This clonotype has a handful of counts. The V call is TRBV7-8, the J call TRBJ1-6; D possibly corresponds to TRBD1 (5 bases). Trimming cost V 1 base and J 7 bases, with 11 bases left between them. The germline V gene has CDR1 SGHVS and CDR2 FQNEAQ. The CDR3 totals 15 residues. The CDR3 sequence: CASSLGGRWNSPLHF. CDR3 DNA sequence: TGTGCCAGCAGCTTAGGGGGGAGGTGGAATTCACCCCTCCACTTT.

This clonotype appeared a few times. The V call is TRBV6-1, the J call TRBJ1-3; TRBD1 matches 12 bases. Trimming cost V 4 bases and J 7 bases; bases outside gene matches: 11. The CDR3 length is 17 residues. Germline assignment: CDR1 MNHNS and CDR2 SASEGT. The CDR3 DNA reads TGTGCCAGCAGTGTAGGGTCCGGGACAGGGGGCCGTAACACCATATATTTT. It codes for CASSVGSGTGGRNTIYF.

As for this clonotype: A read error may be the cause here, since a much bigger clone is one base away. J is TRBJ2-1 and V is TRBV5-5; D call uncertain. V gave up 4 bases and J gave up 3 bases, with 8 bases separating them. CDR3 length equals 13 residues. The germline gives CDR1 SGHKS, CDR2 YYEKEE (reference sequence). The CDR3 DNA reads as TGTGCCAGCAGCCACCCTATCTACAATGAGCAGTTCTTC. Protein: CASSHPIYNEQFF.